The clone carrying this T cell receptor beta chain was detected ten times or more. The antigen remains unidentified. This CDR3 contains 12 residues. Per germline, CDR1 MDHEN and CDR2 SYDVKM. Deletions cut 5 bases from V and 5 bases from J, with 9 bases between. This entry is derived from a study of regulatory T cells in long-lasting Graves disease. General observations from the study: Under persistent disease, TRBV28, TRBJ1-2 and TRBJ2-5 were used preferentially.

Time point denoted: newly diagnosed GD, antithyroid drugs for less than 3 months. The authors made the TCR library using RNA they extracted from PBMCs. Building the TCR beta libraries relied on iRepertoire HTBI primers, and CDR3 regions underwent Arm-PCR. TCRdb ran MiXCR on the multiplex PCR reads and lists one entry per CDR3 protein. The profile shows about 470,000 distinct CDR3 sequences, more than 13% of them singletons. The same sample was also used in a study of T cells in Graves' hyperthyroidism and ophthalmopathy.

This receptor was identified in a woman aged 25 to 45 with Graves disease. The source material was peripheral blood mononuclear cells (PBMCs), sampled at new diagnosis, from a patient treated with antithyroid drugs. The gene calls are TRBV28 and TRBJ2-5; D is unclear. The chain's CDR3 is CASSGRWETQYF. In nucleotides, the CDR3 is TGTGCCAGCAGTGGAAGGTGGGAGACCCAGTACTTC.